These T cell receptor beta chains were read from a single sample in a study of T cell changes during pregnancy in multiple sclerosis. TCRdb's copy holds only in-frame clones and misses some; the assay was immunoSEQ multiplex PCR. The table records tens of thousands of clones, roughly 92% of them present only once. This specimen was peripheral blood, taken in the third trimester of pregnancy. All receptors derive from a female donor in good health, enrolled as a control in a pregnancy study. The CDR3 runs from the conserved cysteine through the conserved F or W. Fields, in order: clone size, D gene, J gene, V gene, CDR3 DNA, CDR3 protein. D genes are given only for firm matches. Size values are once, few and many counts, or a class for expanded clones, and some rows have none.

clone_size: .; d_call: TRBD2; j_call: TRBJ2-1; v_call: TRBV28; cdr3_nt: TGTGCCAGCAGTACTAGCGGAGAGGACAATGAGCAGTTCTTC; cdr3_aa: CASSTSGEDNEQFF
clone_size: .; d_call: TRBD1; j_call: TRBJ2-4; v_call: TRBV6-1; cdr3_nt: TGTGCCAGCAAGAACGAGGACAGGGGGCGAGGCATTCAGTACTTC; cdr3_aa: CASKNEDRGRGIQYF
clone_size: once; d_call: .; j_call: TRBJ1-3; v_call: TRBV30; cdr3_nt: TGTGCCTGGAGTGTACCTGGGACAACGGGAAACACCATATATTTT; cdr3_aa: CAWSVPGTTGNTIYF
clone_size: .; d_call: TRBD2; j_call: TRBJ2-1; v_call: TRBV6-5; cdr3_nt: TGTGCCAGCAGACTAGCGGCTAGCTCCTACAATGAGCAGTTCTTC; cdr3_aa: CASRLAASSYNEQFF
clone_size: .; d_call: .; j_call: TRBJ2-7; v_call: TRBV9; cdr3_nt: TGTGCCAGCAGCGTAGAGGACACGACCTGGGAGCAGTACTTC; cdr3_aa: CASSVEDTTWEQYF
clone_size: .; d_call: TRBD2; j_call: TRBJ2-3; v_call: TRBV7-2; cdr3_nt: TGTGCCAGCAGCTCTAGCGGGGGGGCCAGCACAGATACGCAGTATTTT; cdr3_aa: CASSSSGGASTDTQYF
clone_size: .; d_call: TRBD1; j_call: TRBJ1-5; v_call: TRBV7-6; cdr3_nt: TGTGCCAGCAGCCCCGGGACAGCGAGCAATCAGCCCCAGCATTTT; cdr3_aa: CASSPGTASNQPQHF
clone_size: .; d_call: .; j_call: TRBJ1-1; v_call: TRBV19; cdr3_nt: TGTGCCAGTAGTATATGGGGAGCAGGAGCCATGAACACTGAAGCTTTCTTT; cdr3_aa: CASSIWGAGAMNTEAFF
clone_size: once; d_call: TRBD1; j_call: TRBJ2-5; v_call: TRBV6-5; cdr3_nt: TGTGCCAGCAACGTATCCGGGACAGGGGATGAGACCCAGTACTTC; cdr3_aa: CASNVSGTGDETQYF
clone_size: .; d_call: TRBD1; j_call: TRBJ1-5; v_call: TRBV19; cdr3_nt: TGTGCCAGTACCCGGGACAGGGTAAATCAGCCCCAGCATTTT; cdr3_aa: CASTRDRVNQPQHF
clone_size: .; d_call: .; j_call: TRBJ1-2; v_call: TRBV11-2; cdr3_nt: TGTGCCAGCAGCTTAGGTTTTGAGGGCTACACCTTC; cdr3_aa: CASSLGFEGYTF
clone_size: .; d_call: .; j_call: TRBJ2-1; v_call: TRBV20-1; cdr3_nt: TGCAGTGCTAGTGGGCTGGTTGAGCAGTTCTTC; cdr3_aa: CSASGLVEQFF
clone_size: .; d_call: .; j_call: TRBJ1-5; v_call: TRBV6-1; cdr3_nt: TGTGCCAGCAGGGCTCGACAGGGCAATCAGCCCCAGCATTTT; cdr3_aa: CASRARQGNQPQHF
clone_size: .; d_call: TRBD1; j_call: TRBJ2-5; v_call: TRBV7-8; cdr3_nt: TGTGCCAGCAGCTGGGACAGGGCGGAGACCCAGTACTTC; cdr3_aa: CASSWDRAETQYF
clone_size: once; d_call: TRBD2; j_call: TRBJ2-3; v_call: TRBV18; cdr3_nt: TGTGCCAGCTCATCTAAACTAGCGGGAGGAGAAACAGATACGCAGTATTTT; cdr3_aa: CASSSKLAGGETDTQYF
clone_size: .; d_call: TRBD2; j_call: TRBJ2-5; v_call: TRBV7-2; cdr3_nt: TGTGCCAGCAGCTTAGAGCCTAGCGGGGGCCCAGAGACCCAGTACTTC; cdr3_aa: CASSLEPSGGPETQYF
clone_size: .; d_call: TRBD1; j_call: TRBJ1-1; v_call: TRBV19; cdr3_nt: TGTGCCAGTAGTATTATGAGACAGGGTGAAGCTTTCTTT; cdr3_aa: CASSIMRQGEAFF
clone_size: .; d_call: TRBD2; j_call: TRBJ2-1; v_call: TRBV6-6; cdr3_nt: TGTGCCAGCAGTTACTTACAAGGACTAGCCGACAATGAGCAGTTCTTC; cdr3_aa: CASSYLQGLADNEQFF
clone_size: .; d_call: TRBD2; j_call: TRBJ2-1; v_call: TRBV7-6; cdr3_nt: TGTGCCAGCAGCTTAGGAGGGGGACTAGCGGGAGGAGGGGAGCAGTTCTTC; cdr3_aa: CASSLGGGLAGGGEQFF
clone_size: .; d_call: TRBD1; j_call: TRBJ2-4; v_call: TRBV30; cdr3_nt: TGTGCCTGGAATGAACAGGGGGAGATAGCCAAAAACATTCAGTACTTC; cdr3_aa: CAWNEQGEIAKNIQYF
clone_size: once; d_call: TRBD2; j_call: TRBJ2-7; v_call: TRBV19; cdr3_nt: TGTGCCAGTAGTATGCGGGGGGCCTTCTACGAGCAGTACTTC; cdr3_aa: CASSMRGAFYEQYF
clone_size: .; d_call: .; j_call: TRBJ2-1; v_call: TRBV23-1; cdr3_nt: TGCGCCCCGGAGGGGCTGGTCGACAATGAGCAGTTCTTC; cdr3_aa: CAPEGLVDNEQFF
clone_size: .; d_call: .; j_call: TRBJ2-1; v_call: TRBV9; cdr3_nt: TGTGCCAGCAGCGTAGCGGAGGGGTCCTACAATGAGCAGTTCTTC; cdr3_aa: CASSVAEGSYNEQFF